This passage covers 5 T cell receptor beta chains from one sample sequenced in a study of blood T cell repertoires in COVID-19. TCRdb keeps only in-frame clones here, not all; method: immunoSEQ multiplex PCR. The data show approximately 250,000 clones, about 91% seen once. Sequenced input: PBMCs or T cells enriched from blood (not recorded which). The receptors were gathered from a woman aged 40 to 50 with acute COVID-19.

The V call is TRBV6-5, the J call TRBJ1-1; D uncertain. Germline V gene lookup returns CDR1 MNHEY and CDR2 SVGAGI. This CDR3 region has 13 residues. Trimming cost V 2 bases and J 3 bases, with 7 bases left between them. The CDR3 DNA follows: TGTGCCAGCAGTTACGGGGAGGACACTGAAGCTTTCTTT. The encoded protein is CASSYGEDTEAFF.

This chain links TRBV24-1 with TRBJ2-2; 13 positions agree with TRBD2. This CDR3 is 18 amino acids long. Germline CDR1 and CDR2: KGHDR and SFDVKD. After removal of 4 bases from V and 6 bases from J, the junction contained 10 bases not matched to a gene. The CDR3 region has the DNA TGTGCCACCAGTGAACCCGGACTAGCGGGAGTTCTCCCCGGGGAGCTGTTTTTT. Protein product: CATSEPGLAGVLPGELFF.

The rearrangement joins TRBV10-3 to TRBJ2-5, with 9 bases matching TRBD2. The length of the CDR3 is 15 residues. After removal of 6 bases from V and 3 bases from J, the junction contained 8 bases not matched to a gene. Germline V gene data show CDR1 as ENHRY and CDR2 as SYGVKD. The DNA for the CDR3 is TGTGCCATCAGAGGCGGGAGGGCCATCAAAGAGACCCAGTACTTC. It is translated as CAIRGGRAIKETQYF.

DNA for the CDR3: TGTGCCTGGAGTGTGAGGGATGATCAGCCCCAGCATTTT. Its protein product is CAWSVRDDQPQHF. The chain joins TRBV30 to TRBJ1-5; no definite D call. Germline loops: CDR1 GTSNPN, CDR2 SVGIG (reference sequence). V was cut by 0 bases and J by 5 bases, with 8 bases left in between. This CDR3 comprises 13 residues.

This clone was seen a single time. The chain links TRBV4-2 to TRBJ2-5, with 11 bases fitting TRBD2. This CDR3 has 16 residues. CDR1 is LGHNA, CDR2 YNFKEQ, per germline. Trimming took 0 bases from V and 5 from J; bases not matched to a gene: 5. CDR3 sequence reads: CASSQDLAGGWETQYF. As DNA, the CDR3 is TGTGCCAGCAGCCAAGATTTAGCGGGAGGGTGGGAGACCCAGTACTTC.